This TCR beta chain was recorded in a study of yellow fever vaccine responses in identical twins. This CDR3 contains 13 residues. V was cut by 4 bases and J by 7 bases, with 13 bases left in between. The germline V gene has CDR1 LGHNA and CDR2 YNFKEQ. MiXCR was run by TCRdb on the RT-PCR reads, yielding one entry per CDR3 protein. This sample has over 15,000 distinct CDR3 sequences, with roughly 60% found just once. Material: T cells from blood (PBMCs), unsorted or a sorted subset (not recorded which), obtained before or after yellow fever vaccination (not recorded which). This sequence originates from a young woman who received the yellow fever vaccine. The chain employs TRBV4-2 and TRBJ2-5; the D call may be TRBD1 or TRBD2 (5 bases each). CDR3 coding DNA: TGTGCCAGCAGCCCGTATATTGGGGGGACCCAGTACTTC. Amino acids: CASSPYIGGTQYF.